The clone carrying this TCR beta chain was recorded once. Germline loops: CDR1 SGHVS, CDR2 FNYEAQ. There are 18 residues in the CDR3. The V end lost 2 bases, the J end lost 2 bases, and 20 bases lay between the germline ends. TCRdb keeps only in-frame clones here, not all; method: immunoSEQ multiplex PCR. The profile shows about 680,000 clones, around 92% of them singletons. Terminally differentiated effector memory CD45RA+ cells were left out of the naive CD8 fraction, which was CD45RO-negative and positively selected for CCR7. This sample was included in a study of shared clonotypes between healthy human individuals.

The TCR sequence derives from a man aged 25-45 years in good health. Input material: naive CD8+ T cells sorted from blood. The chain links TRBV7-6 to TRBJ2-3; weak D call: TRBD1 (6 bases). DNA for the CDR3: TGTGCCAGCAGCTTAACAGGGACGGTTGGGGGATTCACAGATACGCAGTATTTT. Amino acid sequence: CASSLTGTVGGFTDTQYF.